A selection of T cell receptor beta chains follows, all from one sample in a study of blood T cell repertoires in COVID-19. Generated by immunoSEQ multiplex PCR, the TCRdb table keeps only in-frame clones and is missing some. The sample contains 150,000 to 200,000 clones, less than 85% of which appear only once. Material: peripheral blood. The receptor set was obtained from a middle-aged woman with COVID-19, enrolled during active disease. CDR3s include the opening cysteine and the closing phenylalanine or tryptophan. The D gene is left open where the match is weak. Clone size is given for some rows only: seen once, a few or many times, or a class if the clone is expanded.

>TRBV6-5|TRBJ2-5|NA|14|NA
TGTGCCAGCAGAACTACAGGGAGCCAAGAGACCCAGTACTTC
CASRTTGSQETQYF
>TRBV19|TRBJ2-2|TRBD2|15|NA
TGTGCCAGTAGTATAGCGGCTAGCGGGGGCGGGGAGCTGTTTTTT
CASSIAASGGGELFF
>TRBV28|TRBJ2-1|NA|13|NA
TGTGCCGCTCGGTCCGGGATATCCAATGAGCAGTTCTTC
CAARSGISNEQFF
>TRBV3-1/TRBV3-2|TRBJ1-1|NA|17|NA
TGTGCCAGCAGCCCGGTAAGGGTGGACAGAATGAACACTGAAGCTTTCTTT
CASSPVRVDRMNTEAFF
>TRBV4-2|TRBJ2-1|TRBD2|14|NA
TGTGCCAGCAGCCAAGTAGCGGGGGGGCATGAGCAGTTCTTC
CASSQVAGGHEQFF
>TRBV23-1|TRBJ2-7|TRBD1|16|once
TGCGCCAGCAGTCACCCCGGGACAGGACCCCTCTACGAGCAGTACTTC
CASSHPGTGPLYEQYF
>TRBV7-3|TRBJ2-2|TRBD1|16|NA
TGTGCCAGCAGCCCCCAGGGGGCGTTAAGCACCGGGGAGCTGTTTTTT
CASSPQGALSTGELFF
>TRBV7-9|TRBJ2-2|NA|14|NA
TGTGCCAGCAGCTTAGCGGTGAGCTACGGGGAGCTGTTTTTT
CASSLAVSYGELFF
>TRBV12-3/TRBV12-4|TRBJ2-2|NA|12|NA
TGTGCCAGCAGTTCTTTTCCCGGGGAGCTGTTTTTT
CASSSFPGELFF
>TRBV5-4|TRBJ2-7|TRBD2|15|NA
TGTGCCAGCAGCTTGGCAGGACTAGCATCCTACGAGCAGTACTTC
CASSLAGLASYEQYF
>TRBV6-4|TRBJ2-2|NA|13|NA
TGTGCCAGCAGTGACGGGAGCACCGGGGAGCTGTTTTTT
CASSDGSTGELFF
>TRBV7-2|TRBJ1-1|NA|13|NA
TGTGCCAGCAGTAGAATCGGGGGCACTGAAGCTTTCTTT
CASSRIGGTEAFF
>TRBV11-2|TRBJ2-1|TRBD2|16|NA
TGTGCCAGCAGCTTTGGGACTAGCGGGGGATACAATGAGCAGTTCTTC
CASSFGTSGGYNEQFF
>TRBV9|TRBJ2-1|TRBD2|14|NA
TGTGCCAGCAGCACCGGCGGGAGCTTCAATGAGCAGTTCTTC
CASSTGGSFNEQFF
>TRBV29-1|TRBJ2-1|NA|15|NA
TGCAGCGTTGCCGGTCGAGCAGGGTGGGGTTATGAGCAGTTCTTC
CSVAGRAGWGYEQFF
>TRBV6-1|TRBJ2-5|TRBD2|16|NA
TGTGCCAGCAGTGACTTTGGCGGGGGGTCGTCAGAGACCCAGTACTTC
CASSDFGGGSSETQYF
>TRBV2|TRBJ2-5|TRBD1|15|NA
TGTGCCAGCAGTGAACGGACAGGGGGACGAGAGACCCAGTACTTC
CASSERTGGRETQYF
>TRBV19|TRBJ1-5|TRBD1|14|once
TGTGCCAGTAGTACAGGGACAGGGGGCCAGCCCCAGCATTTT
CASSTGTGGQPQHF